This T cell receptor (beta chain) was captured by sequencing in a study of blood T cell repertoires in COVID-19. Turning to the study itself: Spain, Italy and the United States supplied samples that represented acute and convalescent COVID-19. The analysed material was cDNA or gDNA that came from T cells, B-cell-depleted T cells, or PBMCs.

CDR1 and CDR2 from the germline V gene are MDHEN and SYDVKM. The CDR3 runs 17 residues. V trimming: 2 bases; J trimming: 1 base; junction bases outside the gene matches: 9. Some clones are missing from TCRdb's copy, which holds only in-frame ones; the method was immunoSEQ multiplex PCR. Of about 140,000 clones listed, around three quarters are singletons. Sequencing was carried out using peripheral blood. The rearrangement links TRBV28 to TRBJ2-7; 9 bases agree with TRBD2. The source is a man aged 55 to 70 with acute or convalescent COVID-19. CDR3 in amino acids: CASSLIASGTTSYEQYF. In nucleotides, the CDR3 is TGTGCCAGCAGTTTAATAGCTAGCGGGACAACATCCTACGAGCAGTACTTC.